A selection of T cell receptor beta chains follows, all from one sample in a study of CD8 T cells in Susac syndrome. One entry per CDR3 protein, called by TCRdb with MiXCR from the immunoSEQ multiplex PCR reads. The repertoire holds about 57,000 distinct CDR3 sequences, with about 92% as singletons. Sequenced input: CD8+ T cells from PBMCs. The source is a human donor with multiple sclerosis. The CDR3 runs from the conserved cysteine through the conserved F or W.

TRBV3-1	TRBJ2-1	CASSQAGTSSYNEQFF
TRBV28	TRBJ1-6	CASSFDPGQDNSPLHF
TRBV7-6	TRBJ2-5	CASSLWLAEETQYF
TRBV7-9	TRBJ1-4	CASSPAESTFPTNEKLFF
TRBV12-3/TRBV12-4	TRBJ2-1	CASKRENNEQFF
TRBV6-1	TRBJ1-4	CASSEFSGQGFEKLFF
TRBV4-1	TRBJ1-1	CASSPRREGRTEAFF
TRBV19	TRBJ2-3	CASSSWTTPSTDTQYF
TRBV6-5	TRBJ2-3	CASSDRGQLTDTQYF
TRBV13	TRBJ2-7	CASSEGTDHGQYF
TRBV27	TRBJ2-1	CASSWDVRSYNEQFF
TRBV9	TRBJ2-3	CASSVGRAGGGTDTQYF
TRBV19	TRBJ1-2	CATPYTELYGYTF
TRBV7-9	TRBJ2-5	CASSSPGVQETQYF
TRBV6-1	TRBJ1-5	CASTKDSDPHQPQHF
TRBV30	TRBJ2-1	CAWSPGTGNEQFF
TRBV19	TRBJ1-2	CASSIIPGQANYGYTF
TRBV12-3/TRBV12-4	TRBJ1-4	CASSPYGPSYEKLFF
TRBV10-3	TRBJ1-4	CAISESGGSSEKLFF
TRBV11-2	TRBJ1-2	CASSPWSGLVYGYTF
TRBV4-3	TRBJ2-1	CASSQEGGLREGRHEQFF
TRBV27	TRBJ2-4	CASSLGRGSIQYF
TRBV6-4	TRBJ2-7	CASSAASGGSYEQYF
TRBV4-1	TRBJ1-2	CASSQNTGYGYTF
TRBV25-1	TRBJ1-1	CASSEPGERGTEAFF
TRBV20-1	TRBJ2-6	CSARDFQQPGANVLTF
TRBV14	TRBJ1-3	CASSQGQAAFSGNTIYF
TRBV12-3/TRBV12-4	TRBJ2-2	CASSPRDRSETGELFF
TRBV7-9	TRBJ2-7	CASSPPQHEQYF
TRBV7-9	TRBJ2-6	CASSLRDRGFDVLTF
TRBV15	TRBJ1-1	CATSRDRGLNTEAFF
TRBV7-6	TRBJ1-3	CASSLAVTSSGNTIYF
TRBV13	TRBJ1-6	CASSARSPGLQSLHF
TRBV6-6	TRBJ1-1	CASSLYLGGDTEAFF
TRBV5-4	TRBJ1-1	CASSYPPVNTEAFF
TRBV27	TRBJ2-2	CASRGLAGSGELFF
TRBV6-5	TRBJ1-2	CASSVRETNYGYTF
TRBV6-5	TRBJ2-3	CASSYSIASGGPWASTDTQYF
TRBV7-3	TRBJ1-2	CASSLGGTGYGYTF
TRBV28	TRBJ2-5	CASSPGEVLAQYF
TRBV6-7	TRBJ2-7	CASILQYTTSGPTYEQYF
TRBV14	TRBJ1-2	CASSLAVGYGYTF
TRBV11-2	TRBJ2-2	CASSMTQQGAAGELFF
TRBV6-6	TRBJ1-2	CASINREDGYTF
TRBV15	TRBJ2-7	CATSRAGTSGGHAAGEQYF
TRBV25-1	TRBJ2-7	CASSDYEQYF
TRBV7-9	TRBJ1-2	CASSLGTGGNYGYTF
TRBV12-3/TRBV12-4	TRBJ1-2	CASSSSYGYTF